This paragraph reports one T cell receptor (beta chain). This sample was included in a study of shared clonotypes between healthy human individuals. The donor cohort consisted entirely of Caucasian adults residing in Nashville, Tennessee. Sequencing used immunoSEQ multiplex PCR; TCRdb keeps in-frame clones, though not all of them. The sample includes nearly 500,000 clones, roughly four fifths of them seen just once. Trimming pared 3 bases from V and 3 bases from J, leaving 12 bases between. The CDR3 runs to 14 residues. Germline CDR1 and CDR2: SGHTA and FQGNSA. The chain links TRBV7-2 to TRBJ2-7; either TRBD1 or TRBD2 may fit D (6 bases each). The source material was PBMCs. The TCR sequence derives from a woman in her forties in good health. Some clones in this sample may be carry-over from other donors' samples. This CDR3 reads CASSFKQGGYEQYF. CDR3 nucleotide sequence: TGTGCCAGCAGCTTTAAACAGGGAGGCTACGAGCAGTACTTC.